This is a list of T cell receptor beta chains from one sample in a study of glioma-infiltrating T cells after dendritic cell vaccination. Clones were read by immunoSEQ multiplex PCR, and TCRdb kept only the in-frame ones, dropping some. The sample yields over 75,000 clones, roughly four fifths seen once. The specimen was blood, collected after dendritic cell vaccination. The source of these receptors is a human donor with glioblastoma. CDR3s include the opening cysteine and the closing phenylalanine or tryptophan. A D gene is named only where the DNA matches it firmly. The size entry is marked missing in some rows and otherwise reads once, few, many or a size class.

TRBV19	TRBJ1-1	NA	NA	CASSTQMNTEAFF	TGTGCCAGTAGTACCCAGATGAACACTGAAGCTTTCTTT
TRBV10-3	TRBJ2-2	NA	TRBD1	CASSSGQGSVGELFF	TGTGCCTCCTCCTCGGGACAGGGGAGCGTCGGGGAGCTGTTTTTT
TRBV9	TRBJ1-2	NA	NA	CASSVDYGANYGYTF	TGTGCCAGCAGCGTTGATTACGGGGCTAACTATGGCTACACCTTC
TRBV6-5	TRBJ1-3	few	NA	CASSYSVEDPRVYF	TGTGCCAGCAGTTACTCGGTCGAAGACCCCCGGGTATATTTT
TRBV11-2	TRBJ2-5	NA	TRBD1	CASRSWTGGMETQYF	TGTGCCAGCAGGTCGTGGACAGGGGGCATGGAGACCCAGTACTTC
TRBV15	TRBJ2-7	NA	TRBD2	CATSSRGGLYEQYF	TGTGCCACCAGCAGCCGGGGGGGCCTCTACGAGCAGTACTTC
TRBV7-2	TRBJ2-1	NA	TRBD2	CASSPGGLAGEGEQFF	TGTGCCAGCAGCCCCGGCGGCCTAGCGGGAGAAGGTGAGCAGTTCTTC
TRBV25-1	TRBJ2-4	NA	TRBD2	CASSETSGSHIQYF	TGTGCCAGCAGTGAAACTAGCGGGTCTCACATTCAGTACTTC
TRBV9	TRBJ1-5	NA	NA	CASSVGLDQPQHF	TGTGCCAGCAGCGTAGGCTTAGATCAGCCCCAGCATTTT
TRBV9	TRBJ2-2	NA	NA	CASSPLQETGELFF	TGTGCCAGCAGCCCCCTCCAGGAAACCGGGGAGCTGTTTTTT
TRBV6-1	TRBJ2-7	once	TRBD2	CASSEFSGGAFEQYF	TGTGCCAGCAGTGAATTTAGCGGGGGGGCTTTCGAGCAGTACTTC
TRBV7-9	TRBJ1-2	NA	NA	CASSGTGQGGYTF	TGTGCCAGCAGCGGTACAGGGCAAGGTGGCTACACCTTC
TRBV5-4	TRBJ2-7	NA	NA	CASSRPGTVTYEQYF	TGTGCCAGCAGCCGACCCGGGACTGTTACCTACGAGCAGTACTTC
TRBV19	TRBJ2-1	NA	NA	CASSTLASNEQFF	TGTGCCAGTAGTACACTCGCGTCCAATGAGCAGTTCTTC
TRBV19	TRBJ2-1	NA	TRBD2	CASSIPGLGGIEQFF	TGTGCCAGTAGTATCCCGGGACTAGGGGGGATCGAGCAGTTCTTC
TRBV5-6	TRBJ2-5	NA	TRBD2	CASSRRGGRFETQYF	TGTGCCAGCAGCAGGCGGGGGGGCCGGTTTGAGACCCAGTACTTC
TRBV7-8	TRBJ2-2	NA	TRBD1	CASSKRSGQGNTGELFF	TGTGCCAGCAGTAAAAGGTCGGGACAGGGGAACACCGGGGAGCTGTTTTTT
TRBV18	TRBJ1-2	NA	TRBD1	CAPRRDSQYGYTF	TGTGCCCCCCGCCGGGACAGCCAATATGGCTACACCTTC
TRBV18	TRBJ2-2	NA	TRBD2	CASSPEGRGAGNTGELFF	TGTGCCAGCTCACCCGAGGGACGGGGAGCGGGAAACACCGGGGAGCTGTTTTTT
TRBV4-2	TRBJ2-5	NA	NA	CASSQPGTTQETQYF	TGTGCCAGCAGCCAACCGGGGACAACTCAAGAGACCCAGTACTTC
TRBV5-1	TRBJ1-1	NA	NA	CASSSGGRGNTEAFF	TGCGCCAGCAGCTCGGGGGGAAGAGGGAACACTGAAGCTTTCTTT
TRBV5-1	TRBJ2-3	NA	NA	CASSLGVFTDTQYF	TGCGCCAGCAGCTTGGGTGTCTTCACAGATACGCAGTATTTT
TRBV7-7	TRBJ2-1	NA	TRBD2	CASSLALAGTYNEQFF	TGTGCTAGCAGCTTAGCGCTAGCGGGAACCTACAATGAGCAGTTCTTC
TRBV10-3	TRBJ2-2	NA	NA	CAIRGTPQITGELFF	TGTGCCATCAGGGGGACTCCGCAAATCACCGGGGAGCTGTTTTTT
TRBV19	TRBJ1-5	once	NA	CASSREGSSNQPQHF	TGTGCCAGTAGTCGGGAGGGCAGCAGCAATCAGCCCCAGCATTTT
TRBV6-6	TRBJ2-5	NA	NA	CASSYSRETQYF	TGTGCCAGCAGTTACTCTAGAGAGACCCAGTACTTC